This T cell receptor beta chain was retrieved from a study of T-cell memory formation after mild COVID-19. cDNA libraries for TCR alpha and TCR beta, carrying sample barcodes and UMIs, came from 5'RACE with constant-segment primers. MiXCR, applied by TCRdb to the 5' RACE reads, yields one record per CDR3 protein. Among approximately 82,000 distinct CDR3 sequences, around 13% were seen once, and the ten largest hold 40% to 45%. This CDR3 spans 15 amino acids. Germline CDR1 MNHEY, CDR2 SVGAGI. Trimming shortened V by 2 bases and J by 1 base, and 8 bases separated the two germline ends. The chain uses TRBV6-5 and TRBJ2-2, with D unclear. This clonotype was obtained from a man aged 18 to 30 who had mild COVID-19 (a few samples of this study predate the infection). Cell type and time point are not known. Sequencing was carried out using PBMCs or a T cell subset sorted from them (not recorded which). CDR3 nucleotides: TGTGCCAGCAGTTACAGGAGCGTGAACACCGGGGAGCTGTTTTTT. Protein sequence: CASSYRSVNTGELFF.